The clone carrying this T cell receptor (beta chain) was seen once. Antigen unknown. TCRdb's copy holds only in-frame clones and misses some; the assay was immunoSEQ multiplex PCR. This sample yields 120,000 or so clones, of which 93% are seen a single time; around 0.15% belongs to the top ten. These data are taken from a study of OX40 agonist ivuxolimab in advanced cancers. About the study: The dose-escalation group included hepatocellular carcinoma, melanoma, renal cell carcinoma and head and neck cancer. Mean age 60 years, range about 23 to 79; roughly 82% male.

Study results and limitations: In CD8+ T cells, expanded clones were on average more numerous than in CD4+.

This CDR3 has 14 residues. The V end was cut by 3 bases, the J end by 1 base, with 9 bases between. Germline V CDR1 and CDR2: KGHSH, LQKENI. The source was CD4+ or CD8+ T cells sorted from blood, collected in a trial of the OX40 agonist ivuxolimab. The rearrangement joins TRBV18 to TRBJ2-5; tentatively, D is TRBD2 (5 bases). The sequence was obtained from an adult with an advanced solid tumor such as melanoma, head and neck, liver or kidney cancer. CDR3 amino acids: CASSPAGVQETQYF. The CDR3 DNA is TGTGCCAGCTCACCCGCCGGGGTCCAAGAGACCCAGTACTTC.